This TCR beta chain was captured by sequencing in a study of blood T cells in healthy people across ages. This clonotype was seen only once. This CDR3 has 15 amino acids. CDR1 SEHNR and CDR2 FQNEAQ come from the germline V gene (reference sequence). The germline V and J ends were trimmed by 2 bases and 3 bases, with 13 bases remaining between them. Primers used in a second PCR of roughly 6 to 12 cycles were a sample-barcoded 5' primer and a J-beta primer mix. Each cDNA molecule was tagged by a template-switch adaptor with 12 random nucleotides. One entry per CDR3 protein results from TCRdb running MiXCR on the 5' RACE reads. The sample carries 730,000 or so distinct CDR3 sequences, roughly 47% recorded once.

This rearrangement joins TRBV7-9 to TRBJ1-2; D unresolved. The clonotype comes from a woman aged 55-70 years in good health. Sequenced sample: blood. The CDR3 coding sequence is TGTGCCAGCAGCTTACGGGGAGCTGCTCACTATGGCTACACCTTC. This sequence encodes CASSLRGAAHYGYTF.